This T cell receptor (beta chain) was profiled in a study of early T cells in non-severe SARS-CoV-2 infection. About the study: With bulk RNA from unsorted whole blood as input, sequencing yielded unpaired chains.

This clonotype was found many times. Individual cDNA molecules were tagged with unique molecular identifiers, the study reported. TCRdb passed the 5' RACE reads through MiXCR, listing each CDR3 protein once. Here the sample spans roughly 80,000 distinct CDR3 sequences, over 11% being singletons. Sequences were obtained from whole blood. This sequence originates from an adult who was a healthcare worker with PCR-confirmed SARS-CoV-2 infection or an uninfected control (not recorded which).

CDR3 region: CSAGEGRGRNIQYF. The CDR3 DNA reads as TGCAGTGCTGGCGAAGGGCGGGGGAGGAACATTCAGTACTTC. The V call is TRBV20-1, the J call TRBJ2-4; 7 positions agree with TRBD2. The junction had 11 bases not matched to a gene; V was cut back by 5 bases and J by 7 bases. This CDR3 region has 14 residues. The germline V gene encodes CDR1 DFQATT and CDR2 SNEGSKA (reference sequence).